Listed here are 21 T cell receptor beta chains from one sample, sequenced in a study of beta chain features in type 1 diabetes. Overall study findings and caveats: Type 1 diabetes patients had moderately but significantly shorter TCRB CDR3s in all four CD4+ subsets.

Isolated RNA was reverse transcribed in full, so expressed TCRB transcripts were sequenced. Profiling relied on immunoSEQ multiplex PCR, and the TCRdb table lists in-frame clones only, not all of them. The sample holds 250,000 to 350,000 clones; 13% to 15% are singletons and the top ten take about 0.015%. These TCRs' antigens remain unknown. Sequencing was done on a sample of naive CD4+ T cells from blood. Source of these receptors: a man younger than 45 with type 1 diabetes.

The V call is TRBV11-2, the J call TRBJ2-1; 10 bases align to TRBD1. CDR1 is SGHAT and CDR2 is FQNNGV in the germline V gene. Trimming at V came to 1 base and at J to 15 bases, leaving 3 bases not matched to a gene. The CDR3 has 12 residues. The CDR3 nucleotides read TGTGCCAGCAGCTTAGGGACAGGGGGTCGGTTCTTC. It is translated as CASSLGTGGRFF.

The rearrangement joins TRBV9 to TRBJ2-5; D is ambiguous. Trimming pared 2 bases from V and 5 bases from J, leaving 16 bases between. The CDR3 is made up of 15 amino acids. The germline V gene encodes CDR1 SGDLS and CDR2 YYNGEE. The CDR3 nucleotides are TGTGCCAGCAGCGTCTCACCGGTGCTCGGGGAGACCCAGTACTTC. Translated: CASSVSPVLGETQYF.

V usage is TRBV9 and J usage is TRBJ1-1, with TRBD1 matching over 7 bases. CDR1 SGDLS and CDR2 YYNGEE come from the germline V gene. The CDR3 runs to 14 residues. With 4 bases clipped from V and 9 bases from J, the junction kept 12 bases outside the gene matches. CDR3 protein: CASSPRQGWEKAFF. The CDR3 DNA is TGTGCCAGCAGCCCCCGACAGGGATGGGAAAAAGCTTTCTTT.

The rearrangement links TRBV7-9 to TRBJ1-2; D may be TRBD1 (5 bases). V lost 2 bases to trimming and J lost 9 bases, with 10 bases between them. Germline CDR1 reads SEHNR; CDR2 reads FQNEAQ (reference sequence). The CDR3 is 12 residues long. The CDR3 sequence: CASSLSGSSYTF. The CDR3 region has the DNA TGTGCCAGCAGCTTATCAGGGTCGAGCTACACCTTC.

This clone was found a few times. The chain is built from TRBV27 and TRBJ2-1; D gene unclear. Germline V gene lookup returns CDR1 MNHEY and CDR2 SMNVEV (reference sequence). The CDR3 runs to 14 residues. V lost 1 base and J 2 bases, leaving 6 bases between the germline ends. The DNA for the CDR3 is TGTGCCAGCAGTTTATGGGCAGCCTACAATGAGCAGTTCTTC. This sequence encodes CASSLWAAYNEQFF.

The DNA for the CDR3 is TGTGCCAGCAGGATCGGACTAGCGGGACGGGATACGCAGTATTTT. As protein: CASRIGLAGRDTQYF. The V call is TRBV28, the J call TRBJ2-3; TRBD2 matches 12 bases. V lost 6 bases and J lost 6; bases outside the gene matches: 7. The CDR3 loop spans 15 amino acids. In germline, CDR1 is MDHEN, CDR2 SYDVKM.

In DNA form, the CDR3 reads TGTGCCAGCAGCGGGGGGGCTAGCGGGTTATACGAGCAGTACTTC. Translation: CASSGGASGLYEQYF. The chain uses TRBV7-2 and TRBJ2-7; TRBD2 agrees at 8 bases. Germline V gene sequence: CDR1 SGHTA, CDR2 FQGNSA. V lost 5 bases to trimming and J lost 4 bases; unmatched junction nucleotides: 10. This CDR3 has 15 residues.

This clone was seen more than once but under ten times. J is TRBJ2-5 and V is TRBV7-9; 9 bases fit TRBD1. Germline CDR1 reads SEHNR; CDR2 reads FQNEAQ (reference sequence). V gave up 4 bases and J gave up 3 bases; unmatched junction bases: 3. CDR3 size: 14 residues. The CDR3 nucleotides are TGTGCCAGCAGCTACAGACAGGGGGAAGAGACCCAGTACTTC. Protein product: CASSYRQGEETQYF. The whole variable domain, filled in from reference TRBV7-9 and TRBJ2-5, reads DTGVSQNPRHKITKRGQNVTFRCDPISEHNRLYWYRQTLGQGPEFLTYFQNEAQLEKSRLLSDRFSAERPKGSFSTLEIQRTEQGDSAMYLCASSYRQGEETQYFGPGTRLLVL.

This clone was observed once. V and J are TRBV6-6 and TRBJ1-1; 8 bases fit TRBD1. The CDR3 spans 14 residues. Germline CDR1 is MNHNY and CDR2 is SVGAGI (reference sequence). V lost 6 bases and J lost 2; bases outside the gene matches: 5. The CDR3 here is CASSQGARNTEAFF. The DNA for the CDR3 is TGTGCCAGCAGCCAGGGGGCGCGAAACACTGAAGCTTTCTTT.

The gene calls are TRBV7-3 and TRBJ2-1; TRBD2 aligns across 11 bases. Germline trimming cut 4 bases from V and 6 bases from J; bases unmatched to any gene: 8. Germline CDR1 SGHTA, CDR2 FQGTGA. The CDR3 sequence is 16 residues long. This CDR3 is CASSSSSGRFGNEQFF. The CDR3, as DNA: TGTGCCAGCAGCTCTTCTAGCGGGAGGTTTGGCAATGAGCAGTTCTTC.

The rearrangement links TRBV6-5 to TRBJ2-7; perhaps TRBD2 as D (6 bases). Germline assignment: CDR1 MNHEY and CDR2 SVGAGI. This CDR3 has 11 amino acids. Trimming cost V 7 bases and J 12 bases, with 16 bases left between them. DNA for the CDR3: TGTGCCAGCAACAACGGCGGGGAACGGTACTTC. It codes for CASNNGGERYF.

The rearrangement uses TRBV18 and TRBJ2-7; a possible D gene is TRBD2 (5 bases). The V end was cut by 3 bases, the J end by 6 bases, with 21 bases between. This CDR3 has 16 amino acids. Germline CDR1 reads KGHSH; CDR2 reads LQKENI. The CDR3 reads CASSPPGLRKVSEQYF. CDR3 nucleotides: TGTGCCAGCTCACCCCCAGGACTGCGCAAGGTGTCCGAGCAGTACTTC.

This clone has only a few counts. The CDR3 loop is CASSRSLQGKYF. The CDR3 DNA reads as TGTGCCAGCAGTCGCTCCCTACAGGGAAAGTACTTC. This chain uses TRBV28 with TRBJ2-7; TRBD1 is a possible D gene (6 bases). This CDR3 has 12 residues. V was cut by 5 bases and J by 11 bases, with 16 bases left in between. Germline assignment: CDR1 MDHEN and CDR2 SYDVKM.

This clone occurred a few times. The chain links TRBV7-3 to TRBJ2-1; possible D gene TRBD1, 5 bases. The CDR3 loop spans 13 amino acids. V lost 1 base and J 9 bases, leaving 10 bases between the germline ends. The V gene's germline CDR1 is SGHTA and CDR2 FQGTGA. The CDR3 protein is CASSLNSQGEQFF. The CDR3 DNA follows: TGTGCCAGCAGCTTAAACTCGCAGGGTGAGCAGTTCTTC.

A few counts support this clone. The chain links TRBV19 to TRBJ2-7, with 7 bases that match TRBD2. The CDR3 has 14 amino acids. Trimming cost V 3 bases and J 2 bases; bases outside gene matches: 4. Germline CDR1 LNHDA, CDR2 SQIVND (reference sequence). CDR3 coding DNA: TGTGCCAGTAGTATCGCTAGCGGTACCTACGAGCAGTACTTC. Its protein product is CASSIASGTYEQYF.

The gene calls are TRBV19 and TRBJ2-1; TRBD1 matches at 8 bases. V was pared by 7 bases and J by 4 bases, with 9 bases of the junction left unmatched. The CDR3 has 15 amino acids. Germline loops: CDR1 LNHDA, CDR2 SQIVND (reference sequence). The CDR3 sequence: CASIPRGQGYNEQFF. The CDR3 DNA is TGTGCCAGTATCCCCAGGGGGCAGGGATACAATGAGCAGTTCTTC.

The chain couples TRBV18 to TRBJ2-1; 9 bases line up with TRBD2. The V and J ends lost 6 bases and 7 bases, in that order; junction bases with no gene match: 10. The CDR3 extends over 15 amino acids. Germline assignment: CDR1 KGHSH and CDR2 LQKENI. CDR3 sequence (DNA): TGTGCCAGCTCCCCCCGGGGACTAGCTCAGAATGAGCAGTTCTTC. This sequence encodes CASSPRGLAQNEQFF.

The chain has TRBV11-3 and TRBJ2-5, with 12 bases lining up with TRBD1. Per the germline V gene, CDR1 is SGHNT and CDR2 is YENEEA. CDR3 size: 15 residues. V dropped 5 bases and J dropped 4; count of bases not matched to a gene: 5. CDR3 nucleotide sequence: TGTGCCAGCAGCGCGGGACAGGGGGCCCGAGAGACCCAGTACTTC. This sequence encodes CASSAGQGARETQYF.

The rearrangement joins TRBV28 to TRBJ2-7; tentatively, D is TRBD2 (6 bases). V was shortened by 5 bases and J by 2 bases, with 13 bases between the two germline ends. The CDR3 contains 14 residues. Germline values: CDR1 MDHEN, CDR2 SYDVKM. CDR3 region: CASSLGRITYEQYF. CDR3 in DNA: TGTGCCAGCAGTCTTGGGAGGATCACCTACGAGCAGTACTTC.

The CDR3: CASSVQGTSEETQYF. The CDR3 DNA is TGTGCCAGCAGCGTGCAGGGGACTAGTGAAGAGACCCAGTACTTC. The V and J genes are TRBV9 and TRBJ2-5; 8 bases map to TRBD2. CDR1 and CDR2 from the germline V gene are SGDLS and YYNGEE. The CDR3 sequence is 15 residues long. Losses at the gene ends were 2 bases for V and 3 bases for J; bases not matched to a gene: 6.

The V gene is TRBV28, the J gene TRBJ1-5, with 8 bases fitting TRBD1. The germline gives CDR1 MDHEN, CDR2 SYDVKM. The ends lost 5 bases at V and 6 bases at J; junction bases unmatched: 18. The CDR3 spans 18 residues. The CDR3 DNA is TGTGCCAGCAGTACCGATGACCGGGACAGGAGTTTGGGTCAGCCCCAGCATTTT. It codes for CASSTDDRDRSLGQPQHF. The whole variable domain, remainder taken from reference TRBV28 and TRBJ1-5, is DVKVTQSSRYLVKRTGEKVFLECVQDMDHENMFWYRQDPGLGLRLIYFSYDVKMKEKGDIPEGYSVSREKKERFSLILESASTNQTSMYLCASSTDDRDRSLGQPQHFGDGTRLSIL.